This T cell receptor beta chain stems from a study of T-cell reconstitution after alpha-beta-depleted transplantation in children. Between the trimmed V and J ends, which lost 4 bases and 0 bases, there was a span of 9 bases. The germline gives CDR1 DFQATT, CDR2 SNEGSKA (reference sequence). CDR3 length equals 14 residues. This clonotype was detected many times. Its target is unknown. Using unique molecular identifiers, the investigators prepared the TCRbeta library. In TCRdb, the PCR reads were re-called with MiXCR into one record per CDR3 protein. This table has hundreds of thousands of distinct CDR3 sequences, around 13% appearing once. General observations from the study: At one year after transplant, newly produced T cells mostly accounted for T-cell counts and diversity. Day-60 TCRbeta diversity that was high in some patients was derived from surviving recipient T cells and thymic progenitors.

This receptor was taken from a girl aged 2-15 years with congenital amegakaryocytic thrombocytopenia, due to receive a stem cell transplant. The chain links TRBV20-1 to TRBJ1-4, with unresolved D. The specimen comprised PBMCs, sampled before TCRalphabeta/CD19-depleted stem cell transplant. This CDR3 reads CSANSGTTNEKLFF. CDR3 nucleotides: TGCAGTGCTAATTCGGGAACAACTAATGAAAAACTGTTTTTT.